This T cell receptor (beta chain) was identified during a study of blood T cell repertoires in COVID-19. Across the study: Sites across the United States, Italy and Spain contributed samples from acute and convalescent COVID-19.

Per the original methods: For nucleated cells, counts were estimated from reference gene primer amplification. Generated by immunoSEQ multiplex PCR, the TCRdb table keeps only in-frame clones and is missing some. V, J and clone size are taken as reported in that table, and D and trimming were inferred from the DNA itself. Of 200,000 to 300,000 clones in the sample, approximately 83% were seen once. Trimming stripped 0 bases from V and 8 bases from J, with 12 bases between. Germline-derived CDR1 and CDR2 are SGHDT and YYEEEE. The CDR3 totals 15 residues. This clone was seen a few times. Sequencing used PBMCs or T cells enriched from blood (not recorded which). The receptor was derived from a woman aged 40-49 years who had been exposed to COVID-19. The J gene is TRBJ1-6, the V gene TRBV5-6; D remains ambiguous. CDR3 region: CASSLGAASDSPLHF. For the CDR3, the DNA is TGTGCCAGCAGCTTGGGGGCAGCCTCGGATTCACCCCTCCACTTT. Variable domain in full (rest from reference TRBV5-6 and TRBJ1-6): DAGVTQSPTHLIKTRGQQVTLRCSPKSGHDTVSWYQQALGQGPQFIFQYYEEEERQRGNFPDRFSGHQFPNYSSELNVNALLLGDSALYLCASSLGAASDSPLHFGNGTRLTVT.